Shown below are 2 T cell receptor beta chains from a single sample sequenced in a study of T cell repertoires in cytomegalovirus infection. Via MiXCR, TCRdb re-called the reads, giving one row per CDR3 protein. The sample has 630,000 or so distinct CDR3 sequences, 20% to 25% seen once. Material for sequencing was CD8+ T cells from PBMCs. The source is a human donor in good health (CMV status not recorded). Some clones in this sample may be carry-over from other donors' samples.

This clonotype has more than one count but fewer than ten. This chain uses TRBV20-1 with TRBJ2-7; D is unclear. The germline gives CDR1 DFQATT, CDR2 SNEGSKA (reference sequence). Trimming took off 6 bases at V and 0 bases at J, with 6 bases between the two ends. The CDR3 has 11 residues. CDR3 in amino acids: CSAPRSYEQYF. The CDR3 DNA follows: TGCAGTGCGCCTCGCTCCTACGAGCAGTACTTC.

This clonotype was counted at least ten times. CDR3 DNA sequence: TGTGCCAGCAGTCTAGCGGGGGGGCCGAGCACAGATACGCAGTATTTT. Protein sequence: CASSLAGGPSTDTQYF. V and J are TRBV6-2 or TRBV6-3 and TRBJ2-3, with 12 bases identical to TRBD2. CDR1 is MNHEY, CDR2 SVGEGT, per germline. V trimming: 5 bases; J trimming: 0 bases; junction bases outside the gene matches: 3. CDR3 size: 16 residues.